The sequence of this T cell receptor beta chain was determined in a study of T cell responses to AZD1222 COVID-19 vaccine. Study-level findings and limits: Nearly half of spike-specific TCRs reportedly go after variant regions that carry no mutations. Seropositive at baseline were only six AZD1222 recipients. Once two AZD1222 doses were given, Spike-specific TCR breadth and depth went up.

Germline CDR1 LGHNA, CDR2 YNFKEQ. Trimming removed 10 bases at V and 1 base at J, with 22 bases between. The CDR3 has 16 amino acids. TCRdb's table, derived via immunoSEQ multiplex PCR, lists solely in-frame clones and lacks some. The sample has 60,000 to 65,000 clones, approximately 83% seen once. A word on this clone: Its antigen is not known.

This sample comprised peripheral blood, obtained on day 0 of AZD1222 vaccination. The sequence was obtained from an adult in good health. The genes are TRBV4-2 and TRBJ1-1; D perhaps matches TRBD1 (5 bases). CDR3 DNA sequence: TGTGCCAACCAAGGGTTCGATCAGGGCAGGAACACTGAAGCTTTCTTT. This gives the protein CANQGFDQGRNTEAFF.